This T cell receptor beta chain was captured in a study of cytomegalovirus exposure and HLA in healthy donors. The CDR3 totals 12 residues. V shed 0 bases and J 11 bases; nucleotides not matched to a gene: 1. Germline V gene data show CDR1 as MNHNY and CDR2 as SVGAGI (reference sequence). Broader study findings: Diagnosis of cytomegalovirus status made by the classifier reportedly showed high specificity and sensitivity. Highly shared variants forming one cluster were likely a sequencing artifact. In a later analysis, a missense DCLRE1C variant was linked to TCR beta V- and J-gene trimming.

Comment on this clone: Its matching antigen is unknown.

The PCR had 60 Vbeta and 13 Jbeta primers. Libraries were prepared by immunoSEQ multiplex PCR; TCRdb keeps only in-frame clonotypes and omits some of them. The data hold 250,000 or so clones, with about 93% observed a single time. The rearrangement uses TRBV6-6 and TRBJ1-2; 9 positions match TRBD1. The sample comprised PBMCs. The clonotype was recovered from a girl aged 2 to 10 in good health and CMV-seronegative. The CDR3 coding sequence is TGTGCCAGCAGTTACTCGGACAGGGGATACACCTTC. Translation gives CASSYSDRGYTF.